Below are 8 T cell receptor beta chains sequenced from a single sample in a study of blood T cell repertoires in COVID-19 (dated by TCRdb to about 2020). Library preparation employed the immunoSEQ multiplex PCR assay. TCRdb obtained this table from immuneACCESS and retained in-frame rearrangements with V and J assigned. These tables miss some clones; where compared with another copy, unresolved V genes account for less than half of the shortfall, and the remainder is unexplained. A total of about 260,000 clones appear in this sample, about 90% of them only once. Jointly, the top ten make up approximately 0.9% of the sample. The material sequenced was PBMCs or T cells enriched from blood (not recorded which). The source of these receptors is a man aged 50 or older who had been exposed to COVID-19.

The V gene is TRBV9, the J gene TRBJ1-3; no clear D gene. V was pared by 0 bases and J by 7 bases, with 14 bases between. Germline V gene sequence: CDR1 SGDLS, CDR2 YYNGEE. This CDR3 contains 15 residues. The chain's CDR3 is CASSVEPAGGNTIYF. In DNA, the CDR3 is TGTGCCAGCAGCGTAGAACCGGCCGGAGGGAACACCATATATTTT.

This chain links TRBV28 with TRBJ2-7; 8 bases align to TRBD2. V dropped 6 bases and J dropped 3; count of bases not matched to a gene: 4. CDR3 length equals 13 residues. Germline lookup yields CDR1 MDHEN and CDR2 SYDVKM. The CDR3 loop reads CASSVRGGYEQYV. For the CDR3, the DNA is TGTGCCAGCAGCGTCCGGGGGGGCTACGAGCAGTACGTC.

This chain links TRBV6-1 with TRBJ2-2; D remains ambiguous. CDR1 is MNHNS and CDR2 is SASEGT in the germline V gene. There are 13 residues in the CDR3. Trimming took 1 base from V and 6 from J, leaving 6 bases between them. CDR3 protein: CASSEVGAGELFF. CDR3 nucleotide sequence: TGTGCCAGCAGTGAAGTTGGAGCCGGGGAGCTGTTTTTT.

The genes are TRBV7-9 and TRBJ1-1; D is perhaps TRBD1 (5 bases). The CDR3 sequence is 14 residues long. Trimming removed 4 bases at V and 7 bases at J, with 16 bases between. Germline V gives CDR1 SEHNR, CDR2 FQNEAQ (reference sequence). The CDR3 DNA follows: TGTGCCAGCAGCTCAAACAGGACCCACAATGAAGCTTTCTTT. Translating it yields CASSSNRTHNEAFF.

The chain combines TRBV5-1 with TRBJ2-5; no firm D call. The CDR3 runs to 12 residues. V was shortened by 0 bases and J by 4 bases, with 4 bases between the two germline ends. Looked up from germline, CDR1 is SGHRS and CDR2 is YFSETQ. CDR3 nucleotide sequence: TGCGCCAGCAGCTTGGTGCGAGAGACCCAGTACTTC. This gives the protein CASSLVRETQYF. The entire variable domain, with the rest obtained from reference TRBV5-1 and TRBJ2-5, is as follows: KAGVTQTPRYLIKTRGQQVTLSCSPISGHRSVSWYQQTPGQGLQFLFEYFSETQRNKGNFPGRFSGRQFSNSRSEMNVSTLELGDSALYLCASSLVRETQYFGPGTRLLVL.

The rearrangement joins TRBV15 to TRBJ2-3; 9 nucleotides align to TRBD2. Germline loops: CDR1 LNHNV, CDR2 YYDKDF (reference sequence). Trimming cost V 7 bases and J 4 bases; bases outside gene matches: 9. The CDR3 is 15 amino acids. CDR3 protein: CATTQRGGRADTQYF. The CDR3 DNA sequence: TGTGCCACCACCCAGAGAGGCGGGAGGGCAGATACGCAGTATTTT.

The chain recombines TRBV6-5 with TRBJ2-3; tentative D call: TRBD1 (5 bases). Deletions cut 0 bases from V and 1 base from J, with 8 bases between. Germline assignment: CDR1 MNHEY and CDR2 SVGAGI. The CDR3 is 15 residues long. CDR3 amino acids: CASSYSSRGTDTQYF. The CDR3 DNA follows: TGTGCCAGCAGTTACTCGTCCAGGGGCACAGATACGCAGTATTTT.

This chain joins TRBV29-1 and TRBJ1-1, with 8 bases that match TRBD1. V lost 4 bases and J lost 9; bases outside the gene matches: 10. The CDR3 is made up of 13 amino acids. CDR1 and CDR2 (germline): SQVTM, ANQGSEA. The CDR3 nucleotides are TGCAGCGTTGCCCGTAACAGGGGGGTACAAGCTTTCTTT. This codes for CSVARNRGVQAFF. Combining the CDR3 with reference TRBV29-1 and TRBJ1-1 gives the whole variable domain SAVISQKPSRDICQRGTSLTIQCQVDSQVTMMFWYRQQPGQSLTLIATANQGSEATYESGFVIDKFPISRPNLTFSTLTVSNMSPEDSSIYLCSVARNRGVQAFFGQGTRLTVV.